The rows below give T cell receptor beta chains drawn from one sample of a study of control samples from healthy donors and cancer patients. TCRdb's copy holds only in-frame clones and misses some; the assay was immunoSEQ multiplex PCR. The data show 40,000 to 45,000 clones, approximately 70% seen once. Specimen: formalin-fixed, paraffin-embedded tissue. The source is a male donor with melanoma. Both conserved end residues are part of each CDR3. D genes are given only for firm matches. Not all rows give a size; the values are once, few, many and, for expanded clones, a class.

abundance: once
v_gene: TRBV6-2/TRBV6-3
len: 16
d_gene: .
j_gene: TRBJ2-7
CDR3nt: TGTGCCAGCAGTTATCCCCGGGGGGCTATTACCGGCGAGCAGTACTTC
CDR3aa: CASSYPRGAITGEQYF

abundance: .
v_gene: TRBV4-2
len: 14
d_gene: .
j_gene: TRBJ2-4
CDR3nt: TGTGCCAGCAGCCCGGGGGTAGGGGGAAACATTCAGTACTTC
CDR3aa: CASSPGVGGNIQYF

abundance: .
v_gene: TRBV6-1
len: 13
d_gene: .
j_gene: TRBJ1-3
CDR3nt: TGTGCCAGCAGTGATGGGGTTGGGAACACCATATATTTT
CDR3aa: CASSDGVGNTIYF

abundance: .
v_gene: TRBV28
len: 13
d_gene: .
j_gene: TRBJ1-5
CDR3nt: TGTGCCAGCACCCGGGGTACCATTCAGCCCCAGCATTTT
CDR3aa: CASTRGTIQPQHF

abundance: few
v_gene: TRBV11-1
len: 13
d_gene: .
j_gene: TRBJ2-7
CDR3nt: TGTGCCAGCAGCCCCCGGTGGGTAGACGAGCAGTACTTC
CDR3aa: CASSPRWVDEQYF

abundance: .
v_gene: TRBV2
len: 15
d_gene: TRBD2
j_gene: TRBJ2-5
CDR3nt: TGTGCCAGCAGGATAGGGAGGGCCGTAGGGGAGACCCAGTACTTC
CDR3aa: CASRIGRAVGETQYF

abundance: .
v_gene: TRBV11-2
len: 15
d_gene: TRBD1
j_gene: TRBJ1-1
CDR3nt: TGTGCCAGCAGCTGGACAGGAGAGAAGAACACTGAAGCTTTCTTT
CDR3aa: CASSWTGEKNTEAFF

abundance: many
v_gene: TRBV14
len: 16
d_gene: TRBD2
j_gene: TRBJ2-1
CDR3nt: TGTGCCAGCAGCCAAGATCGACTAGCGGGATACAATGAGCAGTTCTTC
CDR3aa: CASSQDRLAGYNEQFF

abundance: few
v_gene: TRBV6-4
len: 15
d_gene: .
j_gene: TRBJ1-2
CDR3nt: TGTGCCAGCAGCCTAATGGCGGGGGTCGAGTATGGCTACACCTTC
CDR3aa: CASSLMAGVEYGYTF

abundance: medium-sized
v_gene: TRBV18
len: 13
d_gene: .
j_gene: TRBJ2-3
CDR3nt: TGTGCCAGCTCGCCGAGTATAACAGATACGCAGTATTTT
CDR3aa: CASSPSITDTQYF

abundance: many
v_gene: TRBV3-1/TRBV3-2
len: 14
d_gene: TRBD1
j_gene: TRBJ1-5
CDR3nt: TGTGCCAGCAGCCAAGCAGGGGGTGGTCAGCCCCAGCATTTT
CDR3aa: CASSQAGGGQPQHF

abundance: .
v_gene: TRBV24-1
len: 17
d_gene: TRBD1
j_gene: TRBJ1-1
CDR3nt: TGTGCCACCAGGTTTCCATATACAGGGGCCCTGAACACTGAAGCTTTCTTT
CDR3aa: CATRFPYTGALNTEAFF

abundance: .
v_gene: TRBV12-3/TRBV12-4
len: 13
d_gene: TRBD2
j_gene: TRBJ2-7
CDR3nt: TGTGCCAGCAGTTTAACGACTAGCGGCGAGCAGTACTTC
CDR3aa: CASSLTTSGEQYF

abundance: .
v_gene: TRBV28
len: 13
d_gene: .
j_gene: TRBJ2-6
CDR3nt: TGTGCCGGGAGACAATCTGGGGCCAACGTCCTGACTTTC
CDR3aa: CAGRQSGANVLTF

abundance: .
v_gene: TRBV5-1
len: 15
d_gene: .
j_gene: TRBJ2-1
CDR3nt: TGCGCCAGCAGCTTCGGGGACTTTTCCTACAATGAGCAGTTCTTC
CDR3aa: CASSFGDFSYNEQFF

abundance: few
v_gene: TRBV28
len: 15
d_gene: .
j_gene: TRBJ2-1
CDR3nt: TGTGCCAGCAGTTTAGGGCTAGGGGAGGTCCATGAGCAGTTCTTC
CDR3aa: CASSLGLGEVHEQFF

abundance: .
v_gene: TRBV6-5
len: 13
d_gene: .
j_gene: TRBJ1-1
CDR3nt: TGTGCCAGCAGGGCACTCTCTTCCGGTGAAGCTTTCTTT
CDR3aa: CASRALSSGEAFF

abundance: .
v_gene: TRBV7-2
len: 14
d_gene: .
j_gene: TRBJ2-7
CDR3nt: TGTGCCAGCAGCCGCGGACAGTCGGTGAGGGAGCAGTACTTC
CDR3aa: CASSRGQSVREQYF

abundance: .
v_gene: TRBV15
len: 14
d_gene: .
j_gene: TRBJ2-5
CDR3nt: TGTGCCACCAGCAGAGGTTCCAGCCAAGAGACCCAGTACTTC
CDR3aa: CATSRGSSQETQYF

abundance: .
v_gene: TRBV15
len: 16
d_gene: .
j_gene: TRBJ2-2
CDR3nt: TGTGCCACCAGCAGAGATCTCGGGGGAGCCACCGGGGAGCTGTTTTTT
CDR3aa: CATSRDLGGATGELFF

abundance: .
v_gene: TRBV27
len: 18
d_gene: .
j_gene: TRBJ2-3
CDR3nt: TGTGCCAGCACAGTACCGTTTCGTGTGGTTGTAAGCGGAGATACGCAGTATTTT
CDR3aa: CASTVPFRVVVSGDTQYF

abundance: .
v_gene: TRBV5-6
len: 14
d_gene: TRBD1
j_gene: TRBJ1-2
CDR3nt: TGTGCCAGCAGCTCGACAGGGGTTGGCTATGGCTACACCTTC
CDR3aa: CASSSTGVGYGYTF

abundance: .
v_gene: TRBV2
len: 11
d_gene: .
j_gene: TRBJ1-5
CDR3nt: TGTGCCAGCAGTGTTGACAAAACCCAGCATTTT
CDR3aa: CASSVDKTQHF

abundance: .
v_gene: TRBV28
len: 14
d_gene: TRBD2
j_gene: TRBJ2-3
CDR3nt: TGTGCCAGCAGTTTCCTAGCGGGCACAGATACGCAGTATTTT
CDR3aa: CASSFLAGTDTQYF

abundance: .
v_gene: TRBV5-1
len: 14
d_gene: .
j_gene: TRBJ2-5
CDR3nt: TGCGCCAGCAGCTTGGTGGCAGCTCAAGAGACCCAGTACTTC
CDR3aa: CASSLVAAQETQYF

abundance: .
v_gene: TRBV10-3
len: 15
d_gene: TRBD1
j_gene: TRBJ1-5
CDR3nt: TGTGCCATCAGGAAGACAGGGGAGGACAATCAGCCCCAGCATTTT
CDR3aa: CAIRKTGEDNQPQHF

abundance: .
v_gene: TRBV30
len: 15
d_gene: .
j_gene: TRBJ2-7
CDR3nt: TGTGCCTGGAGTCCGCCGGTACTCGGAAACTACGAGCAGTACTTC
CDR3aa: CAWSPPVLGNYEQYF

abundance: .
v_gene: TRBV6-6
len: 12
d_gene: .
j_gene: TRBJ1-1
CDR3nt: TGTGCCAGCAGTTACCTGGGGATTGAAGCTTTCTTT
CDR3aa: CASSYLGIEAFF

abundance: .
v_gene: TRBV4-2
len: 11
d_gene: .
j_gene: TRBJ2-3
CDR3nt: TGTGCCAGCAGCCTAAGGGATACGCAGTATTTT
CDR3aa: CASSLRDTQYF

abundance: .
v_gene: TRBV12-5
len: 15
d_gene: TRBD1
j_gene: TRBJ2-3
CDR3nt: TGTGCTAGTGGTTTGGGGACAGGGATCACAGATACGCAGTATTTT
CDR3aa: CASGLGTGITDTQYF

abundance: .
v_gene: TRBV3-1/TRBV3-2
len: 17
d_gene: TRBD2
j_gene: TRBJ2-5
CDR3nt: TGTGCCAGCAGCCTAAGTACTAGCGGGAGGGTCAGGGAGACCCAGTACTTC
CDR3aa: CASSLSTSGRVRETQYF

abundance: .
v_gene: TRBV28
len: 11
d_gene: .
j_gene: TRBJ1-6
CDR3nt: TGTGCCAGCAGTTTACGCTCCACCCTCCACTTT
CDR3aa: CASSLRSTLHF

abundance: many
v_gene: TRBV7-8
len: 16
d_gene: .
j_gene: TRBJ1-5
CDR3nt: TGTGCCAGCAGCTTAACCGGGGGAAGGGACAATCAGCCCCAGCATTTT
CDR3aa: CASSLTGGRDNQPQHF

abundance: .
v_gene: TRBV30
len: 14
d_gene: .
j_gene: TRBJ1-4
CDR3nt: TGTGCCTGGAGCGACAGCCACTTTAATGAAAAACTGTTTTTT
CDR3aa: CAWSDSHFNEKLFF

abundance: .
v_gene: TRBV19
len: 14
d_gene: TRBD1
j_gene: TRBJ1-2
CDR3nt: TGTGCCAGTAGCGGGACAGGGGATACCTATGGCTACACCTTC
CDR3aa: CASSGTGDTYGYTF

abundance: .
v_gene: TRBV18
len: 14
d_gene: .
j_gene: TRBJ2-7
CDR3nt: TGTGCCAGCTCACCACGATCAGTCTCCTACGAGCAGTACTTC
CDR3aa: CASSPRSVSYEQYF

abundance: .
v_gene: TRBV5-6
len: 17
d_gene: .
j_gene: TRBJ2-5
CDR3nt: TGTGCCAGCAGCTATCGGGACTCCCTTCCCTTCGGGGAGACCCAGTACTTC
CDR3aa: CASSYRDSLPFGETQYF

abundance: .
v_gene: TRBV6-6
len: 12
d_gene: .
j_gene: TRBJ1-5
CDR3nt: TGTGCCAGCAGTTACCCTTATCAGCCCCAGCATTTT
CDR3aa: CASSYPYQPQHF

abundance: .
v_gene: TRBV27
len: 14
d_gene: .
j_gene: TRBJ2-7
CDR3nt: TGTGCCAGCAGTTCTCTAGGGGCCCGCTGGGAGCAGTATTTC
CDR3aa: CASSSLGARWEQYF

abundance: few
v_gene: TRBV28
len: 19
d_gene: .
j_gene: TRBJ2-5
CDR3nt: TGTGCCAGCAGGGGAGTATTAACGGGACTCCTAACATTCCAAGAGACCCAGTACTTC
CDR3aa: CASRGVLTGLLTFQETQYF

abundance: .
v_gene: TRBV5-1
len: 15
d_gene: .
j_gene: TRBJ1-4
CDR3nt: TGCGCCAGCAGCTTGGCCGCTAGGGTGGGCGAAAAACTGTTTTTT
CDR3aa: CASSLAARVGEKLFF

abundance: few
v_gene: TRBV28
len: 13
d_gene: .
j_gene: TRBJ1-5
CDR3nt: TGTGCCAGCAGTTGGACAACCTCTCAGCCCCAGCATTTT
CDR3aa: CASSWTTSQPQHF

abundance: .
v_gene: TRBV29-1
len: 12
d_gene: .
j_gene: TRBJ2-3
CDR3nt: TGCAGCTTCCGGGACAGCACAGATACGCAGTATTTT
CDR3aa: CSFRDSTDTQYF

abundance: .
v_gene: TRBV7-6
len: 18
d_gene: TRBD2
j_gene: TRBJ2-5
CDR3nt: TGTGCCAGCAGCCTAGGGGGACTAGCGGGAGGGAGTCAGGGGACCCAGTACTTC
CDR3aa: CASSLGGLAGGSQGTQYF